The table lists the clone carrying this TCR beta chain with a few counts. Its specificity is unknown. This sample is part of a study of T cells after yellow fever vaccination. Study findings and constraints: Among primary-vaccination clones, most reappeared after the booster, at 95% to 96% for CD4 and approximately 90% for CD8. There was a small share of clonotypes that showed up in both the CD4 and CD8 compartments.

Trimming at V came to 0 bases and at J to 8 bases, leaving 7 bases not matched to a gene. Looked up from germline, CDR1 is SGHRS and CDR2 is YFSETQ. CDR3 length equals 16 residues. Generation of TCR cDNA used 5'RACE template switching (which added a universal primer site and UMIs). TCRdb re-derived calls from the 5' RACE reads in MiXCR, one entry per CDR3 protein. The table has around 310,000 distinct CDR3 sequences, roughly 9.4% seen once. The chain carries TRBV5-1 and TRBJ2-1, with 11 nucleotides matching TRBD1. The specimen comprised PBMCs, sampled on the day of the first yellow fever vaccination. This clonotype was obtained from a man aged 18 to 30 who received the YFV17D yellow fever vaccine. The DNA of the CDR3 is TGCGCCAGCAGCTTGGCCTTGGGACAGGGGGGCGATGAGCAGTTCTTC. It codes for CASSLALGQGGDEQFF.